This TCR beta chain emerged from a study of blood T cell repertoires in COVID-19. CDR3 length: 15 residues. V lost 5 bases and J 1 base, leaving 14 bases between the germline ends. Germline V gene data show CDR1 as SGHTA and CDR2 as FQGNSA. Enrolled through a virtual design, the participants were between 18 and 89 years of age and came from approximately 25 US areas. Recovered participants had two consecutive negative NP/OP PCR tests, healthcare professional clearance, or symptom resolution. Repertoires were generated with immunoSEQ multiplex PCR, while TCRdb's copy carries only in-frame clones and drops some. Seen here are approximately 400,000 clones, around four fifths observed once, and the top ten hold about 5.4%. In this sample, this clone turned up a few times.

The V and J genes are TRBV7-2 and TRBJ1-1; D is undetermined. The origin of this receptor is a woman aged 45-65 years who had recovered from COVID-19. The material sequenced was PBMCs or T cells enriched from blood (not recorded which). CDR3: CASSDEGIGNTEAFF. CDR3 nucleotide sequence: TGTGCCAGCAGCGACGAGGGTATTGGGAACACTGAAGCTTTCTTT.